This TCR beta chain was captured by sequencing in a study of shared clonotypes between healthy human individuals. Study-level points and caveats: Donor scarcity curtailed the genetic and exposure-history diversity represented herein.

The CDR3 is 12 amino acids. Per the germline V gene, CDR1 is MDHEN and CDR2 is SYDVKM. Trimming shortened V by 6 bases and J by 5 bases, and 10 bases separated the two germline ends. Unsorted material relied on tens of millions of PBMCs as the source of genomic DNA. With respect to this clone: The antigen is unknown.

The authors ran unsorted PBMC replicate PCRs on about 300 ng DNA, around 33,000 T cell genomes. Sequencing used immunoSEQ multiplex PCR; TCRdb keeps in-frame clones, though not all of them. The sample holds about 460,000 clones, approximately 77% seen once. What was sequenced was PBMCs. This chain links TRBV28 with TRBJ1-1; no clear D. The origin of this receptor is a woman in her thirties or forties in good health. Some clones in this sample may be carry-over from other donors' samples. CDR3 in DNA: TGTGCCAGCAGGCAGACGCGGACTGAAGCTTTCTTT. This encodes CASRQTRTEAFF.